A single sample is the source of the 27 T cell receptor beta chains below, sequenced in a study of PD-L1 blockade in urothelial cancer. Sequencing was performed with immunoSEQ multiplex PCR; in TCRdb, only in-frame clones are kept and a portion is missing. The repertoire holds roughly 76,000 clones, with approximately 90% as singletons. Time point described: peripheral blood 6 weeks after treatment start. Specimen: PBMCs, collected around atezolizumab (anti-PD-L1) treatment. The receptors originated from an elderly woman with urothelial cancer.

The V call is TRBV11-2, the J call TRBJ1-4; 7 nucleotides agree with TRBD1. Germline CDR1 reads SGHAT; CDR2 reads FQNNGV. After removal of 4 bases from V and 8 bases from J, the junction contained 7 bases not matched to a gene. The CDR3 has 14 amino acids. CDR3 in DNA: TGTGCCAGCAGCTCGACAGGGTTTCGGGAAAAACTGTTTTTT. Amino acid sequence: CASSSTGFREKLFF.

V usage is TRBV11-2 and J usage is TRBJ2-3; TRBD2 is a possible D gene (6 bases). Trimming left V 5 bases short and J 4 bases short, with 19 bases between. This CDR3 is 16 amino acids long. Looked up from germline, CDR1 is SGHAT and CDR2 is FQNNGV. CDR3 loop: CASSPIAAPGADTQYF. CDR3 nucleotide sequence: TGTGCCAGCAGCCCGATAGCGGCCCCAGGCGCAGATACGCAGTATTTT.

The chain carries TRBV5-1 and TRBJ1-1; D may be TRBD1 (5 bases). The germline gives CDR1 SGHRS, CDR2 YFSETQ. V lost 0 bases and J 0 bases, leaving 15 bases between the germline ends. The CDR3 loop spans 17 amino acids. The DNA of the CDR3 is TGCGCCAGCAGCTTGGGGTGGGGACTGGGGATGAACACTGAAGCTTTCTTT. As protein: CASSLGWGLGMNTEAFF.

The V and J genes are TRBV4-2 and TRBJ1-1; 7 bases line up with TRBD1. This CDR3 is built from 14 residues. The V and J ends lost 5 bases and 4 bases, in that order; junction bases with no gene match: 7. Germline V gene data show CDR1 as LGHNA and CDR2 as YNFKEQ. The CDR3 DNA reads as TGTGCCAGCAGCGAAACAGGGGTGGGCACTGAAGCTTTCTTT. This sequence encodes CASSETGVGTEAFF.

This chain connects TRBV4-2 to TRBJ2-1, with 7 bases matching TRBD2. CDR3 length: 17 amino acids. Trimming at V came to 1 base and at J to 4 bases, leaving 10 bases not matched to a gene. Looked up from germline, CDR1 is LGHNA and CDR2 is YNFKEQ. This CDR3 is CASSQVREGRGYNEQFF. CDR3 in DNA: TGTGCCAGCAGCCAAGTCAGGGAGGGCCGTGGGTACAATGAGCAGTTCTTC.

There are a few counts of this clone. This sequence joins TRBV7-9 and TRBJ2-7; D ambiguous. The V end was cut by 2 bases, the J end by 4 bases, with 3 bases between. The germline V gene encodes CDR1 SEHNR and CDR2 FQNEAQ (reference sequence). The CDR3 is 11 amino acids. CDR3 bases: TGTGCCAGCAGCTTAACTTACGAGCAGTACTTC. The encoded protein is CASSLTYEQYF.

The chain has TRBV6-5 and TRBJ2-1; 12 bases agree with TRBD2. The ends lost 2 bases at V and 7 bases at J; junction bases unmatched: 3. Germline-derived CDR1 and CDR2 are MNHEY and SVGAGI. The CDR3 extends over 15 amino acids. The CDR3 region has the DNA TGTGCCAGCAGTTACCCCGGACTAGCGGGGAATGAGCAGTTCTTC. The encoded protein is CASSYPGLAGNEQFF.

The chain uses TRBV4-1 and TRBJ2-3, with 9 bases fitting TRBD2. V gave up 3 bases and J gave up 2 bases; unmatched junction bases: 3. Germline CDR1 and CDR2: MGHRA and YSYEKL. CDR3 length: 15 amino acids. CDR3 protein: CASSQRLADTDTQYF. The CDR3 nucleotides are TGCGCCAGCAGCCAGAGACTAGCGGACACAGATACGCAGTATTTT.

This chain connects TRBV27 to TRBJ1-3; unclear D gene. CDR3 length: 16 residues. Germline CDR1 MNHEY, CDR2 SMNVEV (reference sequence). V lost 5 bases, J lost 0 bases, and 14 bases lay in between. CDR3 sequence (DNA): TGTGCCAGCAGTATCACGCCAGGCATCTCTGGAAACACCATATATTTT. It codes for CASSITPGISGNTIYF.

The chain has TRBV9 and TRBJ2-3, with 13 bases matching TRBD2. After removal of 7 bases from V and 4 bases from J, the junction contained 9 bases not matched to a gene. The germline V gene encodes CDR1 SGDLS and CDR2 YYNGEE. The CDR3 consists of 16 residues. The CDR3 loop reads CASAKGLAGRADTQYF. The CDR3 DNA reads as TGTGCCAGCGCGAAGGGACTAGCGGGAAGAGCAGATACGCAGTATTTT.

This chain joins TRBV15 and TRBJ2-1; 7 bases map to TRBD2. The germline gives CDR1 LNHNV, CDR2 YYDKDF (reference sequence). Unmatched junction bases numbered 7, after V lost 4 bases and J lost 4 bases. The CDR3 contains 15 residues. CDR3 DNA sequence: TGTGCCACCAGCAAGGACGGGAGGACATACAATGAGCAGTTCTTC. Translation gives CATSKDGRTYNEQFF.

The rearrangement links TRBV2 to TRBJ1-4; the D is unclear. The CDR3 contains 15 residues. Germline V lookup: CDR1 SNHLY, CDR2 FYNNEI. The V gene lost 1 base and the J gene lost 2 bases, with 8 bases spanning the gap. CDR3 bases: TGTGCCAGCAGTGAAGGGGCATCGACTAATGAAAAACTGTTTTTT. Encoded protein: CASSEGASTNEKLFF.

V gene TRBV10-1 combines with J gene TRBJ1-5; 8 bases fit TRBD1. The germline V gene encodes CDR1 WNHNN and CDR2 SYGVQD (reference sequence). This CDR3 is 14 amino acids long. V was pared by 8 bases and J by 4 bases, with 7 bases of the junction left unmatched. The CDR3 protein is CASSRTGQNQPQHF. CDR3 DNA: TGCGCCAGCTCGCGGACAGGGCAAAATCAGCCCCAGCATTTT.

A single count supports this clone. The CDR3 DNA sequence: TGTGCCAGCCGCTATAGTGAAGGAGGGGGCTACACCTTC. Amino acid sequence: CASRYSEGGGYTF. V and J are TRBV19 and TRBJ1-2; D unresolved. V was shortened by 9 bases and J by 8 bases, with 19 bases between the two germline ends. Germline V CDR1 and CDR2: LNHDA, SQIVND (reference sequence). The CDR3 contains 13 residues.

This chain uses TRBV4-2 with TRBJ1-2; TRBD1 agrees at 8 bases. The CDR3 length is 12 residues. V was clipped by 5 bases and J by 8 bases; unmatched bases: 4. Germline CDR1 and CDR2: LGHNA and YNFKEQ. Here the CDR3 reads CASSKQGDGYTF. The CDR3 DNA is TGTGCCAGCAGCAAACAGGGGGACGGCTACACCTTC.

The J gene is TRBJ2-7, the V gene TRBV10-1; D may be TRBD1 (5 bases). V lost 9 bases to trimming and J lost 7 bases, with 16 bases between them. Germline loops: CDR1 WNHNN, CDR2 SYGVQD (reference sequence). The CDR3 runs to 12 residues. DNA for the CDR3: TGCGCCAGATCACAGGAGCGAAGGGAGCAGTACTTC. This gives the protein CARSQERREQYF.

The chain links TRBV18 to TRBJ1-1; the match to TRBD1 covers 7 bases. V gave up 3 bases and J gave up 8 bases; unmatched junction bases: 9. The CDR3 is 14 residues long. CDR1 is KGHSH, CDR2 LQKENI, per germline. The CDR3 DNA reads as TGTGCCAGCTCACCTGTCGTCGGGACAGTCGAAGCTTTCTTT. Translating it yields CASSPVVGTVEAFF. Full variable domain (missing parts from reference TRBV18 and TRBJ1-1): NAGVMQNPRHLVRRRGQEARLRCSPMKGHSHVYWYRQLPEEGLKFMVYLQKENIIDESGMPKERFSAEFPKEGPSILRIQQVVRGDSAAYFCASSPVVGTVEAFFGQGTRLTVV.

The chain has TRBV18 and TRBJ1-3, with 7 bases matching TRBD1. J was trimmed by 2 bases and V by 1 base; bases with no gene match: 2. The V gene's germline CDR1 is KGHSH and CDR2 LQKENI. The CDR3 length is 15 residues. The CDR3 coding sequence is TGTGCCAGCTCACCACGACAGGGCCCTGGAAACACCATATATTTT. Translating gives CASSPRQGPGNTIYF.

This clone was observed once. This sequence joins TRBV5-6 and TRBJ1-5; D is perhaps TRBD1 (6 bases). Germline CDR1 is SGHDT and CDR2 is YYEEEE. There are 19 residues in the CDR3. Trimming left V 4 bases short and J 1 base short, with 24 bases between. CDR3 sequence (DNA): TGTGCCAGCAGCAGCTCAGGGCAGGGGTTTGGAGGAAGCAATCAGCCCCAGCATTTT. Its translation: CASSSSGQGFGGSNQPQHF.

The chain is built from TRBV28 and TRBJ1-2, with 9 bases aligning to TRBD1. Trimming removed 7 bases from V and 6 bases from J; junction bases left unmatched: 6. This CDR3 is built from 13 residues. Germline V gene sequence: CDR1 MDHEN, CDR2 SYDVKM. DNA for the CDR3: TGTGCCAGCATCTCACAGGGGGCGAATGGCTACACCTTC. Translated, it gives CASISQGANGYTF.

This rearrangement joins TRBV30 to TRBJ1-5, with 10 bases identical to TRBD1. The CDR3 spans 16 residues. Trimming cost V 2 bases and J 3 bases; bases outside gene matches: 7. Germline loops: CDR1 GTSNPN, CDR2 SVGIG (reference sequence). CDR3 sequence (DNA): TGTGCCTGGAGTCTCGGGACAGGGGCCTTCAATCAGCCCCAGCATTTT. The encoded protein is CAWSLGTGAFNQPQHF.

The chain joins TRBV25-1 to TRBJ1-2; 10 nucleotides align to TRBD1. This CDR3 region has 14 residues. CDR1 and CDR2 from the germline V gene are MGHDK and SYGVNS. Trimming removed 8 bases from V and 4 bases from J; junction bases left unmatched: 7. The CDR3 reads CASASGTGVYGYTF. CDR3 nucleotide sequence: TGTGCCAGCGCATCCGGGACAGGGGTCTATGGCTACACCTTC.

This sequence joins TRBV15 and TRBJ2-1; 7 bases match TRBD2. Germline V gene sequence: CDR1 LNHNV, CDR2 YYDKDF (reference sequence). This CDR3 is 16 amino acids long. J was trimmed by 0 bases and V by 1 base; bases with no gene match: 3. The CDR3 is CATSRGRGSSYNEQFF. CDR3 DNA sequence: TGTGCCACCAGCAGAGGGCGGGGGAGCTCCTACAATGAGCAGTTCTTC.

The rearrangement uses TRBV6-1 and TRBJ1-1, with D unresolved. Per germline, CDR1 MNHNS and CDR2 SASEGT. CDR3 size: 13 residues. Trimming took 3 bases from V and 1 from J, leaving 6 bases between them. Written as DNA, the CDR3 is TGTGCCAGCAGTGATTCCAGGAACACTGAAGCTTTCTTT. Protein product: CASSDSRNTEAFF.

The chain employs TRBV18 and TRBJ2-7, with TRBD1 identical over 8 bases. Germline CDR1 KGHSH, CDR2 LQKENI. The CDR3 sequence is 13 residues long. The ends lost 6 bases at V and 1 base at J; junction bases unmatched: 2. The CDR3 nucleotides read TGTGCCAGCTCGGGGACAGGATCCTACGAGCAGTACTTC. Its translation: CASSGTGSYEQYF.

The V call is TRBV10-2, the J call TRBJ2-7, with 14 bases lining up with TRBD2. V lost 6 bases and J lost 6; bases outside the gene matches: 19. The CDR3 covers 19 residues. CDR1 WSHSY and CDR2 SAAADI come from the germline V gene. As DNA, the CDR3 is TGCGCCAGCAGGGAGAAACCGGGACTAGCGGGAGTTCAGTTCTCCGAGCAGTACTTC. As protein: CASREKPGLAGVQFSEQYF.

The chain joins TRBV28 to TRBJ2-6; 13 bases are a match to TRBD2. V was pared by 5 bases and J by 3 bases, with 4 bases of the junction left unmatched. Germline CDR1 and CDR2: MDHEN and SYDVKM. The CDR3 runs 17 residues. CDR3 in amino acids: CASSTGTSGVGANVLTF. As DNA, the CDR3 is TGTGCCAGCAGTACCGGGACTAGCGGGGTTGGGGCCAACGTCCTGACTTTC.